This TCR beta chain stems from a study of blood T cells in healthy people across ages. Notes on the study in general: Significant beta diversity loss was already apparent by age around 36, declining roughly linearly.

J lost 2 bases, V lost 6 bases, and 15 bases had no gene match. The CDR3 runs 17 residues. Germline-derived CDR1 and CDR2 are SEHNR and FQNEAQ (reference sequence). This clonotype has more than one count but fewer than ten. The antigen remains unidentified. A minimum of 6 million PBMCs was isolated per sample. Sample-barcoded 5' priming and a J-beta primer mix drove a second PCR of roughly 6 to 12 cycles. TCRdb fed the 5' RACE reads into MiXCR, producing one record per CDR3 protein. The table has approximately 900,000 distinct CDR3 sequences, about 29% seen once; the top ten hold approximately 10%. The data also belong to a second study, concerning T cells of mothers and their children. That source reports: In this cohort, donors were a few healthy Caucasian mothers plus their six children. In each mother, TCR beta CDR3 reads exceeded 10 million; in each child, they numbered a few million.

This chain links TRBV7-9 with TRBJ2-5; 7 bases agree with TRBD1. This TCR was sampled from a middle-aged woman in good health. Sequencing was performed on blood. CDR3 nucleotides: TGTGCCAGCAGTCGACCCCCGGACAGGCCAATTCAAGAGACCCAGTACTTC. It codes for CASSRPPDRPIQETQYF.